Detailed here is one T cell receptor beta chain. Its antigen is not identified. These data belong to a study of T-cell reconstitution after alpha-beta-depleted transplantation in children. Study outcomes and limitations: One year post-transplant, T-cell counts and diversity were largely derived from T cells produced anew. Reported findings indicate that, about two months after transplant, alpha-beta T cells came from several hundred expanded clones, which were derived from non-depleted graft cells. After transplant, high TCRbeta diversity at day 60 in some patients arose from surviving recipient T cells and thymic progenitors.

Construction of the TCRbeta library involved unique molecular identifiers. TCRdb re-analysed the PCR reads in MiXCR, keeping a single row per CDR3 protein. The profile shows some 120,000 distinct CDR3 sequences, 10% of them singletons. Germline V lookup: CDR1 SGHAT, CDR2 FQNNGV. Trimming removed 1 base from V and 14 bases from J, with 11 bases in between. The CDR3 contains 11 residues. The origin of this receptor is a boy under 10 years old with acute lymphoblastic leukemia, due to receive a stem cell transplant. Sequencing was performed on PBMCs, taken before TCRalphabeta/CD19-depleted stem cell transplant. This rearrangement joins TRBV11-2 to TRBJ1-1; D is undetermined. In DNA, the CDR3 is TGTGCCAGCAGCTTAGGGAGCTTATCATTCTTT. This sequence encodes CASSLGSLSFF.